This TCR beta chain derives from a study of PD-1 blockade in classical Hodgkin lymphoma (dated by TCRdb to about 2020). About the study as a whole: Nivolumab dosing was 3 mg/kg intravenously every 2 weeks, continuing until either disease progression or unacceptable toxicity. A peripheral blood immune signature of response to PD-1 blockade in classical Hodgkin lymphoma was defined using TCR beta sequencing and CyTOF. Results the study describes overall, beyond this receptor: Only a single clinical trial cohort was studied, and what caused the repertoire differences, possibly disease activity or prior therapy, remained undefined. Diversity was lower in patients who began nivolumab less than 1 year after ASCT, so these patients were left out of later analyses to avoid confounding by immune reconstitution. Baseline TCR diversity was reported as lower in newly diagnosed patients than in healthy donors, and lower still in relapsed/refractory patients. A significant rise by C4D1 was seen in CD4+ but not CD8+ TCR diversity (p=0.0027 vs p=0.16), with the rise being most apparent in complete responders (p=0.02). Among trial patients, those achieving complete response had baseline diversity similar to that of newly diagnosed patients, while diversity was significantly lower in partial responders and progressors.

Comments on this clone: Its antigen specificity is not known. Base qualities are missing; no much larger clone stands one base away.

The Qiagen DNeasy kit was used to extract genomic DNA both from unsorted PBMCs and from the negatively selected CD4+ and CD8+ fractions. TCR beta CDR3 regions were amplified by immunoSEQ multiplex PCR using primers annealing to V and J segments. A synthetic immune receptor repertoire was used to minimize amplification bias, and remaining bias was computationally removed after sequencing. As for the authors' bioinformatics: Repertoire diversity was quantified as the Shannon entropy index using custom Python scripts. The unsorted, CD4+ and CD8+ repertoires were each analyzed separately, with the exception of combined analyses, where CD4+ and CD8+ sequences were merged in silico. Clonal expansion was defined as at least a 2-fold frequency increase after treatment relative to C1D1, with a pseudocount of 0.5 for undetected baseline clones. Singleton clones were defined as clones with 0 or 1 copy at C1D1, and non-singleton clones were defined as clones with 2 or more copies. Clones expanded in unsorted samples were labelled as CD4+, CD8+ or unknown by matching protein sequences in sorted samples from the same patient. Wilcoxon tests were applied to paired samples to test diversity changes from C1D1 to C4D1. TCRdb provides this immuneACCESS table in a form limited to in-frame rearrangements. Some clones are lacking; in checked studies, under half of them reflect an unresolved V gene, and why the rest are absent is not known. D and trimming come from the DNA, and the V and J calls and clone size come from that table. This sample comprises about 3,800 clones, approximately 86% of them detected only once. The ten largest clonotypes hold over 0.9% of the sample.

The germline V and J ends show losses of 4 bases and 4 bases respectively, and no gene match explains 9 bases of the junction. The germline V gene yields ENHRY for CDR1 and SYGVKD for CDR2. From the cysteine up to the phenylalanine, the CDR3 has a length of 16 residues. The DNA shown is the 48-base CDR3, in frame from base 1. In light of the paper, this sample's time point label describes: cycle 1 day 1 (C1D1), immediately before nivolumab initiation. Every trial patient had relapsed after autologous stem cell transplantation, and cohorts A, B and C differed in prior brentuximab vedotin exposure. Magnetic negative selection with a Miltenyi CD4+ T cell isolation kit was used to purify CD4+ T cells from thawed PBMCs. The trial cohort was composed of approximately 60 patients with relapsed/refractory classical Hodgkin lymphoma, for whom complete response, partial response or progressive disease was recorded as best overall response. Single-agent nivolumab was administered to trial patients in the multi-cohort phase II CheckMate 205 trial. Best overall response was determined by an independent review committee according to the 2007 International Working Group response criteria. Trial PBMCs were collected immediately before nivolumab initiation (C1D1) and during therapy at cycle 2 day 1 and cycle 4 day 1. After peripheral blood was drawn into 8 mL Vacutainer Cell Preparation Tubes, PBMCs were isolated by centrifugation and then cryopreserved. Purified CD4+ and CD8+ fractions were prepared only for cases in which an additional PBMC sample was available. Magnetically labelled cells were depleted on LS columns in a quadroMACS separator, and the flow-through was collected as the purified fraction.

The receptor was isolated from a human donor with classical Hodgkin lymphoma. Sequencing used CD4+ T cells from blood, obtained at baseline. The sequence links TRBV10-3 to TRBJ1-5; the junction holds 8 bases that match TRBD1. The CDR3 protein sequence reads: CAISASGQGLNQPQHF. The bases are TGTGCCATCAGTGCCTCCGGACAGGGCCTAAATCAGCCCCAGCATTTT.